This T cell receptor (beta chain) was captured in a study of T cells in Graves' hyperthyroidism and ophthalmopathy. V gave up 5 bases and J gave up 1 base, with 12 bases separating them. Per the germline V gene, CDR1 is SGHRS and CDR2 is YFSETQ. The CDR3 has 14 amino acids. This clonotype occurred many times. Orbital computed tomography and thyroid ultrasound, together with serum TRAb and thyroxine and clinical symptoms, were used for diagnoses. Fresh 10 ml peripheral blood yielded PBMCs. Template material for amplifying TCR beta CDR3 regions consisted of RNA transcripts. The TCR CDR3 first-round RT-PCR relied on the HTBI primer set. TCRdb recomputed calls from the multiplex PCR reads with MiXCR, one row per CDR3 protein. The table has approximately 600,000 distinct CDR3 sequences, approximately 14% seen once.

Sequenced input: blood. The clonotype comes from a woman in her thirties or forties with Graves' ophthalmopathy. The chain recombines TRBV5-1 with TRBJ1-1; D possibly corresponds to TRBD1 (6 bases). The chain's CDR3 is CASRSGDENTEAFF. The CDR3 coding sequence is TGCGCCAGCAGGTCAGGGGATGAGAACACTGAAGCTTTCTTT.